The 30 T cell receptor beta chains presented below share a single source sample, sequenced in a study of shared clonotypes between healthy human individuals. Generated by immunoSEQ multiplex PCR, the TCRdb table keeps only in-frame clones and is missing some. This sample has approximately 2,000,000 clones; less than 95% occur once, and the top ten carry 0.3% to 0.4%. The sample consisted of naive CD4+ T cells from PBMCs. As to subset: CD45RA+ positively selected. The source is a young man in good health. Some clones in this sample may be carry-over from other donors' samples.

As to this clone: The sample has other DNA sequences that encode this CDR3 too. The gene calls are TRBV15 and TRBJ1-1, with 7 positions matching TRBD1. The length of the CDR3 is 14 residues. J gave up 1 base and V 3 bases, and 2 bases lay outside the gene matches. Germline-derived CDR1 and CDR2 are LNHNV and YYDKDF (reference sequence). This chain's CDR3 is CATSRRQGNTEAFF. CDR3 in DNA: TGTGCCACCAGCAGGAGACAGGGGAACACTGAAGCTTTCTTT.

J is TRBJ2-5 and V is TRBV9, with TRBD1 matching 8 bases. Germline V gene data show CDR1 as SGDLS and CDR2 as YYNGEE. The CDR3 covers 16 residues. J gave up 4 bases and V 0 bases, and 8 bases lay outside the gene matches. The CDR3 nucleotides are TGTGCCAGCAGCGTAGCGGCAGGGGGCGCGGGAGAGACCCAGTACTTC. This gives the protein CASSVAAGGAGETQYF.

The genes are TRBV19 and TRBJ1-4; the D gene is possibly TRBD1 (5 bases). Trimming pared 6 bases from V and 4 bases from J, leaving 15 bases between. CDR1 is LNHDA and CDR2 is SQIVND in the germline V gene (reference sequence). This CDR3 has 15 amino acids. CDR3 protein: CASSNSGRSNEKLFF. The CDR3, as DNA: TGTGCCAGTAGCAACTCAGGGAGGAGTAATGAAAAACTGTTTTTT.

Only one count was recorded for this clone. The genes are TRBV2 and TRBJ2-1, with D unclear. Germline V gives CDR1 SNHLY, CDR2 FYNNEI. There are 13 residues in the CDR3. Trimming pared 1 base from V and 8 bases from J, leaving 9 bases between. The chain's CDR3 is CASSEGLSHEQFF. DNA of the CDR3: TGTGCCAGCAGTGAAGGCCTATCCCATGAGCAGTTCTTC.

The chain uses TRBV7-8 and TRBJ1-5; 7 nucleotides line up with TRBD1. The CDR3 is made up of 14 amino acids. Germline CDR1 is SGHVS and CDR2 is FQNEAQ. V shed 0 bases and J 8 bases; nucleotides not matched to a gene: 4. The CDR3 nucleotides are TGTGCCAGCAGCTTAGCCAGTGACAGGGAGCCCCAGCATTTT. Its protein is CASSLASDREPQHF.

The rearrangement uses TRBV4-3 and TRBJ2-3; D is perhaps TRBD1 (5 bases). From germline, CDR1 is LGHNA and CDR2 YSLEER. The CDR3 is 15 residues long. With 4 bases removed from V and 2 bases from J, the gap between germline ends came to 13 bases. The CDR3 loop reads CASSPTAGITDTQYF. CDR3 in DNA: TGCGCCAGCAGCCCAACGGCAGGGATCACAGATACGCAGTATTTT.

This clone was observed a single time. This rearrangement joins TRBV28 to TRBJ1-1, with no clear D. V was cut by 2 bases and J by 6 bases, with 13 bases left in between. The CDR3 runs to 14 residues. Germline assignment: CDR1 MDHEN and CDR2 SYDVKM. CDR3 bases: TGTGCCAGCAGTTTAAGCAGTCGTTGGGCTGAAGCTTTCTTT. Its translation: CASSLSSRWAEAFF.

The rearrangement joins TRBV11-2 to TRBJ2-5; no reliable D call. CDR3 size: 12 residues. Trimming removed 0 bases from V and 5 bases from J, with 4 bases in between. In germline, CDR1 is SGHAT, CDR2 FQNNGV. CDR3 sequence (DNA): TGTGCCAGCAGCTTAGATTGGGAGACCCAGTACTTC. This translates into CASSLDWETQYF.

This rearrangement joins TRBV7-2 to TRBJ2-5; D is perhaps TRBD2 (6 bases). CDR3 length: 14 amino acids. Germline-derived CDR1 and CDR2 are SGHTA and FQGNSA. V was pared by 2 bases and J by 2 bases, with 9 bases between. CDR3 sequence: CASSLRGTQETQYF. Here the CDR3 DNA reads TGTGCCAGCAGCTTAAGAGGGACTCAAGAGACCCAGTACTTC.

The genes are TRBV5-4 and TRBJ2-1; the D is unclear. The CDR3 spans 12 residues. Trimming cost V 4 bases and J 8 bases, with 10 bases left between them. Germline V CDR1 and CDR2: SGHNT, YYREEE (reference sequence). This CDR3 reads CASSILLDEQFF. CDR3 in DNA: TGTGCCAGCAGCATACTACTTGATGAGCAGTTCTTC.

For this clone: Distinct nucleotide sequences in the sample also encode this CDR3. In DNA, the CDR3 is TGCAGCGTTTCCTCGACTAATGAAAAACTGTTTTTT. It translates to CSVSSTNEKLFF. The chain links TRBV29-1 to TRBJ1-4; D gene unclear. The CDR3 has 12 residues. Germline V gene sequence: CDR1 SQVTM, CDR2 ANQGSEA. The V and J ends lost 5 bases and 2 bases respectively, with 6 bases between them.

V is TRBV9 and J is TRBJ2-7; D may be TRBD2 (7 bases). Per germline, CDR1 SGDLS and CDR2 YYNGEE. The CDR3 runs to 15 residues. V was clipped by 2 bases and J by 5 bases, with 17 bases between them. The CDR3 nucleotides are TGTGCCAGCAGCGTCCTGGGAGGGGGGCCTAACGAGCAGTACTTC. Translating gives CASSVLGGGPNEQYF. The variable domain in full, with the rest retrieved from reference TRBV9 and TRBJ2-7, is DSGVTQTPKHLITATGQRVTLRCSPRSGDLSVYWYQQSLDQGLQFLIQYYNGEERAKGNILERFSAQQFPDLHSELNLSSLELGDSALYFCASSVLGGGPNEQYFGPGTRLTVT.

The V and J genes are TRBV5-1 and TRBJ2-7; D gene uncertain. The CDR3 extends over 15 amino acids. V lost 1 base and J lost 6, with 17 bases in between. Germline V lookup: CDR1 SGHRS, CDR2 YFSETQ. CDR3: CASSLSESLPGEQYF. In nucleotides, the CDR3 is TGCGCCAGCAGCTTGTCGGAATCTCTTCCCGGCGAGCAGTACTTC. Filled out from reference TRBV5-1 and TRBJ2-7, the complete variable domain reads KAGVTQTPRYLIKTRGQQVTLSCSPISGHRSVSWYQQTPGQGLQFLFEYFSETQRNKGNFPGRFSGRQFSNSRSEMNVSTLELGDSALYLCASSLSESLPGEQYFGPGTRLTVT.

This clone was picked up one time. Within the sample, other DNA sequences also encode this same CDR3. The gene calls are TRBV7-3 and TRBJ2-2; 7 bases map to TRBD2. Germline values: CDR1 SGHTA, CDR2 FQGTGA. V lost 2 bases and J lost 2; bases outside the gene matches: 2. The CDR3 has 15 residues. The CDR3 DNA reads TGTGCCAGCAGCTTATCTAGCGGAAACACCGGGGAGCTGTTTTTT. Its protein is CASSLSSGNTGELFF.

The V and J genes are TRBV30 and TRBJ1-5; D gene unclear. Germline values: CDR1 GTSNPN, CDR2 SVGIG (reference sequence). V lost 8 bases, J lost 4 bases, and 9 bases lay in between. The CDR3 spans 11 residues. In nucleotides, the CDR3 is TGTGCCGGGCAGCTGAATCAGCCCCAGCATTTT. This codes for CAGQLNQPQHF.

This chain links TRBV4-2 with TRBJ2-7, with a tentative D call TRBD2 (6 bases). This CDR3 spans 13 amino acids. Germline CDR1 and CDR2: LGHNA and YNFKEQ. V was trimmed by 4 bases and J by 5 bases, leaving 12 bases between them. The CDR3 nucleotides are TGTGCCAGCAGCCCCGGGACTCTCGACGAGCAGTACTTC. Its protein product is CASSPGTLDEQYF.

V gene TRBV5-6 combines with J gene TRBJ2-3, with 9 bases that match TRBD2. Germline CDR1 is SGHDT and CDR2 is YYEEEE. V was pared by 4 bases and J by 0 bases, with 6 bases of the junction left unmatched. The CDR3 covers 16 residues. The DNA for the CDR3 is TGTGCCAGCAGCCCACTTCTAGCGGGGAGCACAGATACGCAGTATTTT. Protein product: CASSPLLAGSTDTQYF.

This chain connects TRBV4-1 to TRBJ1-1, with TRBD1 as a possible D gene (6 bases). V lost 5 bases to trimming and J lost 0 bases, with 10 bases between them. Germline assignment: CDR1 MGHRA and CDR2 YSYEKL. This CDR3 spans 14 amino acids. The CDR3 nucleotides are TGCGCCAGCAGCATCGACAGGATGAACACTGAAGCTTTCTTT. It translates to CASSIDRMNTEAFF.

The rearrangement links TRBV7-2 to TRBJ2-1; 11 bases match TRBD2. Germline CDR1 is SGHTA and CDR2 is FQGNSA. V dropped 1 base and J dropped 6; count of bases not matched to a gene: 5. The CDR3 runs to 16 residues. The CDR3 reads CASSLVGTSGSNEQFF. CDR3 nucleotide sequence: TGTGCCAGCAGCTTAGTAGGTACTAGCGGGAGCAATGAGCAGTTCTTC.

The J gene is TRBJ2-3, the V gene TRBV28, with D perhaps matching TRBD1 or TRBD2 (6 bases each). V was shortened by 5 bases and J by 5 bases, with 14 bases between the two germline ends. The length of the CDR3 is 14 residues. CDR1 and CDR2 from the germline V gene are MDHEN and SYDVKM. DNA for the CDR3: TGTGCCAGCAGTCGAAAAGGGGGAGGAGATACGCAGTATTTT. Protein: CASSRKGGGDTQYF.

This chain joins TRBV4-2 and TRBJ2-7; 9 nucleotides line up with TRBD2. The J segment lost 0 bases and the V segment lost 3 bases, leaving 9 bases of the junction unmatched. The CDR3 covers 17 residues. The germline CDR1 and CDR2 sequences are LGHNA and YNFKEQ. The CDR3 DNA reads as TGTGCCAGCAGCCAGCAGGGAGCGGGAGGCCACTCCTACGAGCAGTACTTC. It codes for CASSQQGAGGHSYEQYF.

V is TRBV7-8 and J is TRBJ2-5, with D unclear. Trimming removed 5 bases from V and 1 base from J, with 8 bases in between. This CDR3 comprises 13 residues. Looked up from germline, CDR1 is SGHVS and CDR2 is FQNEAQ. CDR3 bases: TGTGCCAGCAGCAGGAGAACCCAAGAGACCCAGTACTTC. It translates to CASSRRTQETQYF.

The chain employs TRBV30 and TRBJ1-1, with D possibly being TRBD1 (5 bases). This CDR3 comprises 12 residues. V was pared by 3 bases and J by 9 bases, with 14 bases between. Germline V gene sequence: CDR1 GTSNPN, CDR2 SVGIG (reference sequence). The CDR3 DNA reads as TGTGCCTGGAGCCCAGCGACAGAAAAAGCTTTCTTT. Translated: CAWSPATEKAFF.

The chain uses TRBV19 and TRBJ2-1; 7 positions match TRBD1. Trimming cost V 5 bases and J 6 bases; bases outside gene matches: 10. Per germline, CDR1 LNHDA and CDR2 SQIVND (reference sequence). The CDR3 runs to 15 residues. DNA of the CDR3: TGTGCCAGTAGTCCCCGGGACAGAGGGGGCAATGAGCAGTTCTTC. As protein: CASSPRDRGGNEQFF.

The chain recombines TRBV7-9 with TRBJ2-7; D perhaps matches TRBD2 (6 bases). The CDR3 length is 13 residues. Germline lookup yields CDR1 SEHNR and CDR2 FQNEAQ (reference sequence). Trimming left V 8 bases short and J 4 bases short, with 15 bases between. CDR3 nucleotide sequence: TGTGCCAGCGATGGGGGGAGTCAATACGAGCAGTACTTC. Translated: CASDGGSQYEQYF.

The chain couples TRBV5-4 to TRBJ1-3; D is undetermined. The CDR3 sequence is 13 residues long. The germline CDR1 and CDR2 sequences are SGHNT and YYREEE (reference sequence). V lost 3 bases, J lost 6 bases, and 10 bases lay in between. CDR3 sequence (DNA): TGTGCCAGCAGCTCCCCGATACTAAACACCATATATTTT. It yields the protein CASSSPILNTIYF.

V gene TRBV11-2 combines with J gene TRBJ2-3, with D tentatively TRBD1 (5 bases). Per germline, CDR1 SGHAT and CDR2 FQNNGV. The CDR3 consists of 15 residues. The ends were cut back, 2 bases at V and 6 bases at J, with 15 bases in the middle. The CDR3 sequence is CASSLSAGWTDTQYF. Here the CDR3 DNA reads TGTGCCAGCAGCTTATCGGCAGGGTGGACCGATACGCAGTATTTT.

On this clone itself: The same CDR3 can be traced to other DNA sequences in this sample. The CDR3 sequence is CASSPSGRSSYEQYF. DNA for the CDR3: TGTGCCAGCAGCCCCAGCGGGAGGAGCTCCTACGAGCAGTACTTC. The J gene is TRBJ2-7, the V gene TRBV11-2; 9 positions match TRBD2. The CDR3 runs 15 residues. After removal of 5 bases from V and 0 bases from J, the junction contained 5 bases not matched to a gene. The germline V gene encodes CDR1 SGHAT and CDR2 FQNNGV.

On this clone itself: The sample carries other DNA sequences with the same CDR3. This chain joins TRBV28 and TRBJ2-3; TRBD2 matches 8 bases. This CDR3 comprises 15 residues. In germline, CDR1 is MDHEN, CDR2 SYDVKM. V lost 4 bases and J lost 1; bases outside the gene matches: 4. The CDR3: CASSYGLARTDTQYF. In nucleotides, the CDR3 is TGTGCCAGCAGTTACGGACTAGCCCGCACAGATACGCAGTATTTT.

The rearrangement uses TRBV6-1 and TRBJ2-5; possibly TRBD1 or TRBD2 for D (6 bases each). Germline CDR1 is MNHNS and CDR2 is SASEGT. CDR3 size: 17 residues. V lost 4 bases to trimming and J lost 2 bases, with 20 bases between them. The CDR3 region is CASSGSLGAGRQETQYF. In nucleotides, the CDR3 is TGTGCCAGCAGTGGATCCCTGGGGGCGGGACGACAAGAGACCCAGTACTTC.